The rows below give T cell receptor beta chains drawn from one sample of a study of molecular identifiers for immune sequencing clone quantification. Using its own MiXCR run on the PCR reads, TCRdb lists one record per CDR3 protein. This sample has under 600,000 distinct CDR3 sequences, with about 22% found just once. The sample comprised naive CD8+ T cells from blood, with Jurkat cell RNA spiked in. Receptors were obtained from a human donor in good health. Some libraries in this study had Jurkat cell RNA spiked in. CDR3s include the opening cysteine and the closing phenylalanine or tryptophan. D genes are given only for firm matches. Size is omitted from some rows. Given values are once, few, many or a class for expanded clones.

cdr3_length: 14; j_call: TRBJ1-3; d_call: .; clone_size: many; v_call: TRBV27; cdr3_nt: TGTGCCAGCAGTATCGGGCACATTGGAAACACCATATATTTT; cdr3_aa: CASSIGHIGNTIYF
cdr3_length: 14; j_call: TRBJ1-2; d_call: .; clone_size: many; v_call: TRBV19; cdr3_nt: TGTGCCAGTAGTATTTGGAGGGAAGAGAGTGGCTACACCTTC; cdr3_aa: CASSIWREESGYTF
cdr3_length: 12; j_call: TRBJ1-2; d_call: .; clone_size: many; v_call: TRBV5-1; cdr3_nt: TGCGCCAGCAGCTTGGACGGCTATGGCTACACCTTC; cdr3_aa: CASSLDGYGYTF
cdr3_length: 13; j_call: TRBJ1-1; d_call: .; clone_size: many; v_call: TRBV27; cdr3_nt: TGTGCCAGCAGTTTTGGGGGTGGCACTGAAGCTTTCTTT; cdr3_aa: CASSFGGGTEAFF
cdr3_length: 17; j_call: TRBJ2-3; d_call: TRBD2; clone_size: many; v_call: TRBV4-3; cdr3_nt: TGCGCCAGCAGCCAACAGACTAGCGGGGGGATCACAGATACGCAGTATTTT; cdr3_aa: CASSQQTSGGITDTQYF
cdr3_length: 14; j_call: TRBJ2-7; d_call: .; clone_size: .; v_call: TRBV27; cdr3_nt: TGTGCCAGCCAAATTATCGGGGGTGACGACGAGCAGTACTTC; cdr3_aa: CASQIIGGDDEQYF
cdr3_length: 13; j_call: TRBJ2-7; d_call: .; clone_size: .; v_call: TRBV6-5; cdr3_nt: TGTGCCAGCAGTAAGAACCAGGTCGACGAGCAGTACTTC; cdr3_aa: CASSKNQVDEQYF
cdr3_length: 15; j_call: TRBJ1-1; d_call: TRBD1; clone_size: .; v_call: TRBV5-4; cdr3_nt: TGTGCCAGCAGCTTGGACGGGACAGCGAACACTGAAGCTTTCTTT; cdr3_aa: CASSLDGTANTEAFF
cdr3_length: 17; j_call: TRBJ2-7; d_call: .; clone_size: many; v_call: TRBV28; cdr3_nt: TGTGCCAGCAGTCTCCCATACTCCAGGGAAGAGGGATACGAGCAGTACTTC; cdr3_aa: CASSLPYSREEGYEQYF
cdr3_length: 11; j_call: TRBJ2-1; d_call: .; clone_size: .; v_call: TRBV12-3/TRBV12-4; cdr3_nt: TGTGCCAGCAAAGCGGACAATGAGCAGTTCTTC; cdr3_aa: CASKADNEQFF
cdr3_length: 15; j_call: TRBJ1-1; d_call: TRBD1; clone_size: .; v_call: TRBV3-1; cdr3_nt: TGTGCCAGCAGCTCACACAGGGGGATGAACACTGAAGCTTTCTTT; cdr3_aa: CASSSHRGMNTEAFF
cdr3_length: 15; j_call: TRBJ2-7; d_call: .; clone_size: many; v_call: TRBV5-8; cdr3_nt: TGTGCCAGCAGCTTGTCTAGCGCGTTCCCTTTGGAGCAGTACTTC; cdr3_aa: CASSLSSAFPLEQYF
cdr3_length: 15; j_call: TRBJ1-5; d_call: .; clone_size: .; v_call: TRBV19; cdr3_nt: TGTGCCAGTAGTATCCCGGCAGGGCTCAATCAGCCCCAGCATTTT; cdr3_aa: CASSIPAGLNQPQHF
cdr3_length: 15; j_call: TRBJ2-1; d_call: .; clone_size: many; v_call: TRBV4-1; cdr3_nt: TGCGCCAGCAGCCAAGTACAAGACCCCGAGAATGAGCAGTTCTTC; cdr3_aa: CASSQVQDPENEQFF
cdr3_length: 14; j_call: TRBJ2-3; d_call: .; clone_size: many; v_call: TRBV9; cdr3_nt: TGTGCCAGCAGCGTTTCAGGGGCGACAGATACGCAGTATTTT; cdr3_aa: CASSVSGATDTQYF
cdr3_length: 14; j_call: TRBJ2-3; d_call: TRBD2; clone_size: many; v_call: TRBV6-6; cdr3_nt: TGTGCCAGCAGCACGGGACTAGGATCAGATACGCAGTATTTT; cdr3_aa: CASSTGLGSDTQYF
cdr3_length: 17; j_call: TRBJ2-3; d_call: TRBD2; clone_size: many; v_call: TRBV5-1; cdr3_nt: TGCGCCAGCAGCTTGGTAGTCGGCGGGGGAGACACAGATACGCAGTATTTT; cdr3_aa: CASSLVVGGGDTDTQYF
cdr3_length: 15; j_call: TRBJ2-7; d_call: TRBD1; clone_size: few; v_call: TRBV27; cdr3_nt: TGTGCCAGCAGTTACAGGGGCTCAAGCTCCTACGAGCAGTACTTC; cdr3_aa: CASSYRGSSSYEQYF
cdr3_length: 16; j_call: TRBJ1-5; d_call: .; clone_size: many; v_call: TRBV7-8; cdr3_nt: TGTGCCAGCAGCTTAGGAAGTAGCCTTAGCAATCAGCCCCAGCATTTT; cdr3_aa: CASSLGSSLSNQPQHF